This TCR beta chain was found in a study of cytomegalovirus exposure and HLA in healthy donors. General observations from the study: Specific recognition of CMV antigens was confirmed in vitro for a few chains (all CMV-associated). Cytomegalovirus status, reportedly, was diagnosed with high specificity and sensitivity by the classifier. The investigators catalogued 164 TCR beta chains as cytomegalovirus-associated.

Deletions cut 3 bases from V and 8 bases from J, with 14 bases between. The CDR3 totals 15 residues. Germline loops: CDR1 ENHRY, CDR2 SYGVKD. This clone turned up a few times. Its specificity is unknown. Sequencing used immunoSEQ multiplex PCR; TCRdb keeps in-frame clones, though not all of them. This sample has about 140,000 clones, with 70% to 90% found just once. Material for sequencing was PBMCs. The receptor comes from a young woman in good health and CMV-seropositive. V and J are TRBV10-3 and TRBJ1-6, with no clear D. The CDR3 spells CAISEGHAGYSPLHF. The DNA of the CDR3 is TGTGCCATCAGTGAAGGGCACGCGGGCTATTCACCCCTCCACTTT.